This T cell receptor (beta chain) was recovered during a study of beta chain features in type 1 diabetes. Study observations and caveats: In comparison with healthy donors, patients had naive, central memory and Treg TCRB repertoires that appeared more similar. Type 1 diabetes patients had moderately but significantly shorter TCRB CDR3s in all four CD4+ subsets.

About this clone: Its antigen is not known. One base away lies a much larger clone, so this may be a sequencing read error.

CDR1 SGHTA and CDR2 FQGNSA come from the germline V gene. V lost 4 bases to trimming and J lost 4 bases, with 8 bases between them. The CDR3 extends over 13 amino acids. Expressed TCRB transcripts were sequenced because the entire RNA isolate underwent reverse transcription. The table came from immunoSEQ multiplex PCR; TCRdb's copy has only in-frame clones and leaves some out. The sample lists 200,000 to 250,000 clones; less than 35% were seen once. On average, the one heparinised blood draw given by each donor was around 110 mL. CD4+ naive, central memory, regulatory and stem cell-like memory cells were sorted via CD45RO/CCR7/CD25/CD127/CD95/CD27.

V usage is TRBV7-2 and J usage is TRBJ2-1; D is possibly TRBD1 (6 bases). The clonotype was recovered from a man under 40 in good health. The sample comprised central memory CD4+ T cells from blood. The CDR3 DNA follows: TGTGCCAGCAGCTCGGACAGATACAATGAGCAGTTCTTC. Its translation is CASSSDRYNEQFF.